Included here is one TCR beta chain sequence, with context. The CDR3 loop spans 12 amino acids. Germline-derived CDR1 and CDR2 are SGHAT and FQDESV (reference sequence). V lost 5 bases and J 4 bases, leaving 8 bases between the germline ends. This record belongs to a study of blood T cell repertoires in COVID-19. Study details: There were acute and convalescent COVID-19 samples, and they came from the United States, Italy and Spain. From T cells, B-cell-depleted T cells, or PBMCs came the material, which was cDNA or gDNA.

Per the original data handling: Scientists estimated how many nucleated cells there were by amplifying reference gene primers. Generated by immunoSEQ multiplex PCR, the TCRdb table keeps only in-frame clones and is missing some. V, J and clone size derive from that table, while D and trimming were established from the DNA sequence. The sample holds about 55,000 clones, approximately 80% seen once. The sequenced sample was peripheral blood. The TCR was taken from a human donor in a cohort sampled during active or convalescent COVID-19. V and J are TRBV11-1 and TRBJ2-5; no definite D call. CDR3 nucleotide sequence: TGTGCCAGCAGCAAATCTAGAGAGACCCAGTACTTC. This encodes CASSKSRETQYF. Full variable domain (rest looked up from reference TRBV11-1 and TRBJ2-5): EAEVAQSPRYKITEKSQAVAFWCDPISGHATLYWYRQILGQGPELLVQFQDESVVDDSQLPKDRFSAERLKGVDSTLKIQPAELGDSAMYLCASSKSRETQYFGPGTRLLVL.